The 2 T cell receptor beta chains below all came from one sample that was sequenced in a study of shared clonotypes between healthy human individuals. Assay used: immunoSEQ multiplex PCR; TCRdb lists only in-frame clones, some missing. The repertoire holds approximately 1,000,000 clones, approximately 80% seen once, with roughly 0.82% in the top ten. The sequenced sample was memory CD4+ T cells from PBMCs. Subset in this sample: CD45RA-negative fraction. The receptor source for this set is a man aged 18 to 30 in good health. Some clones in this sample may be carry-over from other donors' samples.

J is TRBJ2-1 and V is TRBV28; a possible D gene is TRBD2 (5 bases). This CDR3 spans 12 amino acids. The V and J ends lost 8 bases and 3 bases respectively, with 8 bases between them. CDR1 and CDR2 from the germline V gene are MDHEN and SYDVKM. CDR3 protein: CASGRYYNEQFF. The CDR3, as DNA: TGTGCCAGCGGGAGATACTACAATGAGCAGTTCTTC.

This sequence joins TRBV7-9 and TRBJ2-1, with 12 positions matching TRBD2. Germline CDR1 and CDR2: SEHNR and FQNEAQ (reference sequence). J gave up 6 bases and V 5 bases, and 11 bases lay outside the gene matches. The CDR3 extends over 17 amino acids. Here the CDR3 DNA reads TGTGCCAGCAGCCCGCGCCTCACTAGCGGGAGGCCCAATGAGCAGTTCTTC. Translation: CASSPRLTSGRPNEQFF.